A selection of T cell receptor beta chains follows, all from one sample in a study of response to subunit inactivated influenza vaccine. In TCRdb, the RT-PCR reads were re-called with MiXCR into one record per CDR3 protein. This table has about 520,000 distinct CDR3 sequences, around 7.9% appearing once. This material consisted of PBMCs from blood, taken roughly 24 months after vaccination. These TCRs come from a man aged 50 to 69 who received an inactivated influenza vaccine. CDR3s include the opening cysteine and the closing phenylalanine or tryptophan. A D gene is named only where the DNA matches it firmly. Some rows mark clone size as missing; the rest say once, few, many or name a class of expanded clone.

d_gene,v_gene,j_gene,abundance,CDR3aa,CDR3nt
TRBD1,TRBV19,TRBJ1-6,NA,CASNPGQGRGSYNSPLHF,TGTGCCAGTAACCCGGGACAGGGTCGGGGCTCCTATAATTCACCCCTCCACTTT
NA,TRBV7-2,TRBJ2-3,few,CASSLSGSLTDTQYF,TGTGCCAGCAGCCTTTCGGGCTCTCTCACAGATACGCAGTATTTT
TRBD2,TRBV7-2,TRBJ2-3,NA,CASSSRGGRARTDTQYF,TGTGCCAGCAGCTCCCGGGGCGGGAGGGCCCGGACAGATACGCAGTATTTT
TRBD2,TRBV19,TRBJ2-7,NA,CASGTSGSYEQYF,TGTGCCAGTGGGACTAGCGGGAGTTACGAGCAGTACTTC
NA,TRBV3-1,TRBJ1-4,many,CASSQEADNEKLFF,TGTGCCAGCAGCCAAGAGGCCGATAATGAAAAACTGTTTTTT
TRBD2,TRBV27,TRBJ2-5,many,CASSLNGGTETQYF,TGTGCCAGCAGTTTAAACGGGGGGACAGAGACCCAGTACTTC
NA,TRBV6-5,TRBJ2-7,few,CASSYSSRTATKFYEQYF,TGTGCCAGCAGTTACTCGAGCAGGACAGCGACGAAATTCTACGAGCAGTACTTC
TRBD2,TRBV20-1,TRBJ2-7,few,CSARSASGSPYEQYF,TGCAGTGCTAGATCAGCTAGCGGGAGCCCCTACGAGCAGTACTTC
NA,TRBV5-6,TRBJ2-4,once,CASSLASAKNIQYF,TGTGCCAGCAGCTTGGCATCGGCCAAAAACATTCAGTACTTC
TRBD1,TRBV28,TRBJ1-5,few,CASSSEDRGRGQPQHF,TGTGCCAGCAGTTCCGAAGACAGGGGGCGAGGACAGCCCCAGCATTTT
NA,TRBV20-1,TRBJ2-7,many,CSARGVGPYEQYF,TGCAGTGCTAGGGGGGTGGGACCCTACGAGCAGTACTTC
NA,TRBV29-1,TRBJ1-2,NA,CGLGDARDGYTF,TGTGGGCTGGGGGACGCCCGGGATGGCTACACCTTC
NA,TRBV2,TRBJ2-7,many,CASSDLGQSFYEQYF,TGTGCCAGCAGTGACTTGGGACAATCATTCTACGAGCAGTACTTC
NA,TRBV7-2,TRBJ2-1,few,CASSPPSRQANEQFF,TGTGCCAGCAGCCCCCCGAGCCGGCAGGCGAATGAGCAGTTCTTC
TRBD2,TRBV6-5,TRBJ2-5,NA,CASSYAGGLQETQYF,TGTGCCAGCAGTTACGCGGGGGGCCTCCAAGAGACCCAGTACTTC
TRBD1,TRBV12-3/TRBV12-4,TRBJ2-2,many,CASSLPGQGVRELFF,TGTGCCAGCAGTCTACCGGGACAGGGTGTCCGGGAGCTGTTTTTT
NA,TRBV4-3,TRBJ2-3,NA,CASSQTSEDTQYF,TGCGCCAGCAGCCAAACTTCGGAAGATACGCAGTATTTT
NA,TRBV11-2,TRBJ1-5,many,CASSLGRDQPQHF,TGTGCCAGCAGCTTAGGACGGGATCAGCCCCAGCATTTT
TRBD1,TRBV20-1,TRBJ1-1,few,CSARDPLTGAEAFF,TGCAGTGCTAGAGATCCCCTTACAGGGGCTGAAGCTTTCTTT
NA,TRBV20-1,TRBJ2-7,few,CSAVPPAYEQYF,TGCAGTGCTGTCCCCCCGGCCTACGAGCAGTACTTC
NA,TRBV20-1,TRBJ1-1,many,CSALEDSIMNTEAFF,TGCAGTGCTCTAGAGGACAGCATTATGAACACTGAAGCTTTCTTT
TRBD1,TRBV20-1,TRBJ1-1,NA,CSARDWGQGLSEAFF,TGCAGTGCTAGAGATTGGGGACAGGGGCTCTCTGAAGCTTTCTTT
TRBD1,TRBV10-3,TRBJ2-3,few,CAITPGQGLVTQYF,TGTGCCATTACCCCGGGACAGGGGCTGGTTACGCAGTATTTT
TRBD1,TRBV25-1,TRBJ2-1,NA,CASSVAGQGNEQFF,TGTGCCAGCAGTGTCGCTGGACAGGGGAATGAGCAGTTCTTC
NA,TRBV20-1,TRBJ2-5,NA,CSARDLGSQETQYF,TGCAGTGCTAGAGATCTGGGAAGTCAAGAGACCCAGTACTTC
NA,TRBV20-1,TRBJ2-7,NA,CSARGRHYSYEQYF,TGCAGTGCTAGAGGCCGGCATTACTCCTACGAGCAGTACTTC
NA,TRBV4-3,TRBJ2-3,NA,CASSQAGYRTDTQYF,TGCGCCAGCAGCCAAGCGGGATATCGCACAGATACGCAGTATTTT
NA,TRBV25-1,TRBJ1-1,few,CASSSRGGVGTEAFF,TGTGCCAGCAGCTCCCGGGGGGGCGTGGGCACTGAAGCTTTCTTT
TRBD2,TRBV10-2,TRBJ2-5,NA,CASSWLAGGGRETQYF,TGCGCCAGCAGTTGGCTAGCGGGGGGCGGGAGAGAGACCCAGTACTTC
NA,TRBV11-2,TRBJ2-7,many,CASSLFTSPSYEQYF,TGTGCCAGCAGCCTATTCACTAGCCCTTCCTACGAGCAGTACTTC
TRBD1,TRBV27,TRBJ1-5,many,CASSLRGRGESNQPQHF,TGTGCCAGCAGTTTAAGGGGCAGGGGGGAGAGCAATCAGCCCCAGCATTTT
TRBD2,TRBV12-3/TRBV12-4,TRBJ2-7,few,CASSKRGLSYEQYF,TGTGCCAGCAGTAAGCGGGGGCTTTCCTACGAGCAGTACTTC
NA,TRBV3-1,TRBJ2-2,few,CASSQDQPGMAGELFF,TGTGCCAGCAGCCAAGATCAGCCAGGGATGGCCGGGGAGCTGTTTTTT
NA,TRBV29-1,TRBJ2-2,many,CSVRLNTGELFF,TGCAGCGTTAGATTGAACACCGGGGAGCTGTTTTTT
NA,TRBV6-2/TRBV6-3,TRBJ2-7,few,CASTTGLFRRVSYEQYF,TGTGCCAGCACTACAGGGTTGTTCCGGCGCGTCTCCTACGAGCAGTACTTC
NA,TRBV9,TRBJ1-1,NA,CASSVGTRTTEAFF,TGTGCCAGCAGCGTCGGGACACGGACCACTGAAGCTTTCTTT
NA,TRBV20-1,TRBJ2-3,many,CSARGVADTQYF,TGCAGTGCTAGGGGGGTGGCAGATACGCAGTATTTT
NA,TRBV6-2/TRBV6-3,TRBJ1-5,few,CASTARLNNQPQHF,TGTGCCAGCACCGCCAGGCTAAACAATCAGCCCCAGCATTTT
NA,TRBV9,TRBJ2-5,many,CASSVEGHIQETQYF,TGTGCCAGCAGCGTAGAAGGACACATACAGGAGACCCAGTACTTC
TRBD2,TRBV12-3/TRBV12-4,TRBJ2-3,many,CASSFFGTSVDTQYF,TGTGCCAGCAGTTTCTTTGGGACTAGTGTGGATACGCAGTATTTT
TRBD2,TRBV6-2/TRBV6-3,TRBJ2-7,many,CASSGRLAGDYEQYF,TGTGCCAGCAGTGGGAGACTAGCGGGAGACTACGAGCAGTACTTC
NA,TRBV4-1,TRBJ2-3,few,CASSLGGGSGSTDTQYF,TGCGCCAGCAGCCTAGGAGGGGGTAGCGGAAGCACAGATACGCAGTATTTT
TRBD2,TRBV7-2,TRBJ2-7,NA,CASSLMASGSSYEQYF,TGTGCCAGCAGCTTAATGGCTAGCGGGAGCTCCTACGAGCAGTACTTC
NA,TRBV7-2,TRBJ1-4,NA,CASSFGGAEKLFF,TGTGCCAGCAGCTTTGGGGGGGCTGAAAAACTGTTTTTT
NA,TRBV27,TRBJ2-2,NA,CASSLYVTGELFF,TGTGCCAGCAGTTTATACGTTACCGGGGAGCTGTTTTTT
NA,TRBV20-1,TRBJ1-1,many,CSARSRAGIEAFF,TGCAGTGCTAGGTCCCGGGCGGGGATCGAAGCTTTCTTT
NA,TRBV25-1,TRBJ2-7,many,CASRGQGATPYEQYF,TGTGCCAGCAGGGGTCAGGGAGCAACCCCCTACGAGCAGTACTTC
TRBD1,TRBV5-5,TRBJ2-5,NA,CASSSRQGAEAQYF,TGTGCCAGCAGCTCCCGACAGGGAGCGGAGGCCCAGTACTTC
NA,TRBV20-1,TRBJ2-3,NA,CSVWRTAASGTQYF,TGCAGTGTCTGGAGGACAGCTGCTAGCGGTACGCAGTATTTT
NA,TRBV7-9,TRBJ2-4,once,CASSLDAWAKNIQYF,TGTGCCAGCAGCTTAGACGCGTGGGCCAAAAACATTCAGTACTTC
TRBD2,TRBV4-1,TRBJ2-3,few,CASSQGRGGGSDTQYF,TGCGCCAGCAGCCAAGGCCGCGGGGGGGGATCAGATACGCAGTATTTT
TRBD1,TRBV7-8,TRBJ1-5,many,CASVARDRSSQPQHF,TGTGCCAGTGTAGCCCGGGACAGGTCCTCTCAGCCCCAGCATTTT
NA,TRBV28,TRBJ2-4,NA,CASSLKTGPSNIQYF,TGTGCCAGCAGTTTGAAGACAGGCCCTTCTAACATTCAGTACTTC
TRBD1,TRBV25-1,TRBJ1-1,few,CASSEGDRMNTEAFF,TGTGCCAGCAGTGAAGGGGACAGAATGAACACTGAAGCTTTCTTT
TRBD1,TRBV7-8,TRBJ2-2,NA,CASSFGTGEAGELFF,TGTGCCAGCAGCTTTGGGACAGGGGAAGCCGGGGAGCTGTTTTTT
NA,TRBV12-3/TRBV12-4,TRBJ2-1,many,CASTTGAGMDEQFF,TGTGCCAGCACCACGGGGGCAGGGATGGATGAGCAGTTCTTC
TRBD1,TRBV20-1,TRBJ2-4,many,CSARGVDRVKNIQYF,TGCAGTGCTAGGGGGGTAGACAGGGTCAAAAACATTCAGTACTTC
TRBD1,TRBV20-1,TRBJ2-5,few,CSAHRGQETQYF,TGCAGTGCCCACAGGGGTCAAGAGACCCAGTACTTC
NA,TRBV7-2,TRBJ1-6,many,CASSPISVASYNSPLHF,TGTGCCAGCAGCCCAATCTCCGTAGCCTCCTATAATTCACCCCTCCACTTT
NA,TRBV12-3/TRBV12-4,TRBJ2-6,many,CASTLAGANVLTF,TGTGCCAGCACCCTCGCTGGGGCCAACGTCCTGACTTTC